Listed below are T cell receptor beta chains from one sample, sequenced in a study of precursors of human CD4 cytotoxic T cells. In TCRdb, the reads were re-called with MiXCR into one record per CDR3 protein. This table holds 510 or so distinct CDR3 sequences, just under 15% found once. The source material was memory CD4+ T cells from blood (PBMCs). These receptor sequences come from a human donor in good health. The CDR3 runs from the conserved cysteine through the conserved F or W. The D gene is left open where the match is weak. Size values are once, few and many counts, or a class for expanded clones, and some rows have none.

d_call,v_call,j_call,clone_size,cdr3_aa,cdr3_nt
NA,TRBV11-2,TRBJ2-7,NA,CASSPARFDEQYF,TGTGCCAGCAGCCCTGCCCGGTTTGACGAGCAGTACTTC
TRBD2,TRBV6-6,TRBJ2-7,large,CASGYLAGGAEQYF,TGTGCCAGCGGGTATCTAGCGGGGGGGGCGGAGCAGTACTTC
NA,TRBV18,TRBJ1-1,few,CASSSGTADAEAFF,TGTGCCAGCTCATCCGGGACCGCGGACGCTGAAGCTTTCTTT
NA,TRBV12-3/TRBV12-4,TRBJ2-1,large,CASSPAPRGVNEQFF,TGTGCCAGCAGCCCCGCCCCCAGGGGAGTAAATGAGCAGTTCTTC
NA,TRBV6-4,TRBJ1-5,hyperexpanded,CASSALREGPQHF,TGTGCCAGCAGCGCGCTAAGGGAAGGGCCCCAGCATTTT
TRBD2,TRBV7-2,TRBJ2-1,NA,CASSLPGLAGHFLF,TGTGCCAGCAGCTTACCGGGACTAGCGGGGCACTTCCTCTTC
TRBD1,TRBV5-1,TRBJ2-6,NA,CASSVTGTGAGANVLTF,TGCGCCAGCAGCGTAACCGGGACAGGGGCTGGGGCCAACGTCCTGACTTTC
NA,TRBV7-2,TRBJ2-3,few,CASDPGRGTDTQYF,TGTGCCAGCGACCCGGGGCGGGGCACAGATACGCAGTATTTT
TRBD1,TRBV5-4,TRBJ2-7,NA,CASSSGTALYEQYF,TGTGCCAGCAGTTCCGGGACAGCCCTCTACGAGCAGTACTTC
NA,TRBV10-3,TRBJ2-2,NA,CAIKTGQNTGELFF,TGTGCCATAAAGACGGGACAGAACACCGGGGAGCTGTTTTTT
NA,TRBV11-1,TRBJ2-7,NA,CASSLWGYGAEISYEQYF,TGTGCCAGCAGCTTGTGGGGGTATGGGGCCGAAATTTCCTACGAGCAGTACTTC
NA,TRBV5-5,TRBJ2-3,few,CASSIGGMADTQYF,TGTGCCAGCAGCATCGGGGGCATGGCAGATACGCAGTATTTT
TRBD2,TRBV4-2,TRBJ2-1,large,CASSLERGELMQFF,TGTGCCAGCAGCCTCGAGCGGGGTGAACTTATGCAGTTCTTC
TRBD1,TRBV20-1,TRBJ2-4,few,CSATKEAGTGAYILAKNIQYF,TGCAGTGCAACAAAAGAAGCCGGGACAGGGGCATACATACTAGCCAAAAACATTCAGTACTTC
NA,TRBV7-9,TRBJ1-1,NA,CASSLGDKEAFF,TGTGCCAGCAGCTTAGGGGACAAAGAAGCTTTCTTT
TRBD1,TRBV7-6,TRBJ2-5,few,CASSLAQGVRETQYF,TGTGCCAGCAGCTTAGCACAGGGGGTCCGAGAGACCCAGTACTTC
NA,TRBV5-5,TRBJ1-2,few,CASSLPQGGYTF,TGTGCCAGCAGCTTGCCCCAGGGTGGCTACACCTTC
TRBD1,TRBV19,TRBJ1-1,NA,CASSRDRGNTEAFF,TGTGCCAGTAGTCGTGACAGGGGGAACACTGAAGCTTTCTTT
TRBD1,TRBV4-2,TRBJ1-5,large,CASSQLGQGNQPQHF,TGTGCCAGCAGCCAACTGGGACAGGGCAATCAGCCCCAGCATTTT
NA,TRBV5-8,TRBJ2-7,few,CASRLPVGYEQYF,TGTGCCAGCAGGCTCCCGGTCGGATACGAGCAGTACTTC
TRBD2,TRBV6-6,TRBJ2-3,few,CASSYFGLAKRTDTQYF,TGTGCCAGCAGTTACTTCGGACTAGCGAAGCGAACAGATACGCAGTATTTT
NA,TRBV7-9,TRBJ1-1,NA,CASSLFGGGGTEAFF,TGTGCCAGCAGCTTATTCGGGGGCGGGGGCACTGAAGCTTTCTTT
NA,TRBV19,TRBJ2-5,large,CASSIPSGRMQETQYF,TGTGCCAGTAGTATCCCATCGGGACGGATGCAAGAGACCCAGTACTTC
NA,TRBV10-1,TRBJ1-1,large,CASRDSLNTEAFF,TGCGCCAGCAGGGACAGTTTGAACACTGAAGCTTTCTTT
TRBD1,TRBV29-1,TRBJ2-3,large,CSVGTGYPDTQYF,TGCAGCGTTGGGACAGGGTACCCAGATACGCAGTATTTT
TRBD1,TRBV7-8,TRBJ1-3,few,CASSSAGGIGNTIYF,TGTGCCAGCAGCTCCGCAGGGGGCATAGGAAACACCATATATTTT
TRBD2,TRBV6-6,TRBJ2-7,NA,CASSYFPPGLAGKNTYEQYF,TGTGCCAGCAGTTACTTCCCGCCGGGACTAGCGGGAAAGAATACTTACGAGCAGTACTTC
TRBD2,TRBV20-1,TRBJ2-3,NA,CSARNPSGIDTQYF,TGCAGTGCTAGAAATCCTAGCGGGATAGATACGCAGTATTTT
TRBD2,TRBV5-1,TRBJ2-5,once,CASSPLAGGETQYF,TGCGCCAGCAGCCCCCTAGCGGGAGGAGAGACCCAGTACTTC
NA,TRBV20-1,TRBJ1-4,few,CSAGYREGEKLFF,TGCAGTGCTGGCTACAGGGAGGGAGAAAAACTGTTTTTT
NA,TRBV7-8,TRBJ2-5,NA,CASSRWGSYQETQYF,TGTGCCAGCAGCCGTTGGGGATCGTACCAAGAGACCCAGTACTTC
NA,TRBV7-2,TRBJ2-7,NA,CASSLSRGSYEQYF,TGTGCCAGCAGCTTAAGTCGAGGTTCCTACGAGCAGTACTTC
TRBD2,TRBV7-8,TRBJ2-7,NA,CASSWTTSGRGYEQYF,TGTGCCAGCAGCTGGACGACTAGCGGGAGAGGCTACGAGCAGTACTTC
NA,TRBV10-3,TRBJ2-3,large,CAITRDPNTDTQYF,TGTGCCATCACCAGAGATCCCAACACAGATACGCAGTATTTT
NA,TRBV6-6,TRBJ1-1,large,CASSDATVPEAFF,TGTGCCAGCTCGGACGCGACAGTCCCTGAAGCTTTCTTT
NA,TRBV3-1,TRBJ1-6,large,CASTTWDSPLHF,TGTGCCAGCACAACTTGGGATTCACCCCTCCACTTT
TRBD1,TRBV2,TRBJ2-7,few,CASSTKQGPYEQYF,TGTGCCAGCAGTACTAAACAGGGGCCCTACGAGCAGTACTTC
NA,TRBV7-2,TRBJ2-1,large,CASSSGTDNEQFF,TGTGCCAGCAGCTCCGGGACTGATAATGAGCAGTTCTTC
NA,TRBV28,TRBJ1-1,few,CASIGTFPGAFF,TGTGCCAGCATCGGGACATTCCCCGGAGCTTTCTTT
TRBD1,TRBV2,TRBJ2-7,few,CASSERGTVYYEQYF,TGTGCCAGCAGTGAAAGGGGGACAGTCTACTACGAGCAGTACTTC
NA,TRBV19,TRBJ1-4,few,CASSEQGLSNEKLFF,TGTGCCAGTAGTGAACAGGGTCTTTCTAATGAAAAACTGTTTTTT
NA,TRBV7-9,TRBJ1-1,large,CASNYIPEEAFF,TGTGCCAGCAACTATATCCCGGAAGAAGCTTTCTTT
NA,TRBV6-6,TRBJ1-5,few,CASSSGFRGGQPQHF,TGTGCCAGCAGTAGTGGGTTCAGGGGAGGGCAGCCCCAGCATTTT
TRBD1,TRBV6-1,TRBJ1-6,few,CASSFPGQGSSYNSPLHF,TGTGCCAGCAGCTTCCCGGGACAGGGGAGCTCCTATAATTCACCCCTCCACTTT
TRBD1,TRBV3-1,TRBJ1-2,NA,CASSQATGNYGYTF,TGTGCCAGCAGCCAGGCGACAGGGAACTATGGCTACACCTTC
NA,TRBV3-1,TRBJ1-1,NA,CASSQADRNTEAFF,TGTGCCAGCAGCCAAGCGGACAGGAACACTGAAGCTTTCTTT
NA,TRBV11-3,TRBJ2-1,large,CASSLQGLIYNEQFF,TGTGCCAGCAGCTTACAGGGACTTATCTACAATGAGCAGTTCTTC
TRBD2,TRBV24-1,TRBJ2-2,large,CATSDHPAGEGTGELFF,TGTGCCACCAGTGATCATCCAGCGGGAGAAGGCACCGGGGAGCTGTTTTTT
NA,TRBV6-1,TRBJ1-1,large,CASVTRVRTEAFF,TGTGCCAGCGTGACCAGGGTGCGCACTGAAGCTTTCTTT
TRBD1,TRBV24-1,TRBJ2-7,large,CATSDTGQGRWGYEQYF,TGTGCCACCAGTGATACCGGACAGGGACGGTGGGGGTACGAGCAGTACTTC
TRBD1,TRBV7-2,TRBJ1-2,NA,CASSLDREYGYTF,TGTGCCAGCAGCTTGGACAGGGAGTATGGCTACACCTTC
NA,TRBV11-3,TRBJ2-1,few,CASSLEGKGSLYEQFF,TGTGCCAGCAGCTTAGAGGGGAAAGGTTCGTTGTATGAGCAGTTCTTC
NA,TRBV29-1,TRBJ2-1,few,CSVDRSSYNEQFF,TGCAGCGTTGACAGGAGCTCCTACAATGAGCAGTTCTTC
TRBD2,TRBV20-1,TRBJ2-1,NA,CSATLAGDYNEQFF,TGCAGTGCTACCTTAGCGGGAGATTACAATGAGCAGTTCTTC
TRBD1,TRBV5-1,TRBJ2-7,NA,CASNTGTGVYEQYF,TGCGCCAGCAACACAGGGACAGGGGTCTACGAGCAGTACTTC